This T cell receptor (beta chain) came from a study of identical twins. Regarding this clonotype: No antigen is known for it.

This CDR3 is 14 amino acids long. CDR1 and CDR2 (germline): SQVTM, ANQGSEA. Trimming removed 4 bases from V and 0 bases from J, with 10 bases in between. A single record per CDR3 protein comes from TCRdb applying MiXCR to the 5' RACE reads. Of 1.5 million or so distinct CDR3 sequences in the sample, around 33% were seen once. Study-wide results and limits: It was possible that invariant MAIT and iNKT cells partly confounded the zero-insertion analyses. Twins' excess sharing was less marked for out-of-frame beta sequences. The more abundant beta clonotypes in cord blood had fewer insertions, and memory repertoires did not show this.

Each donor (without exception) was a healthy Caucasian. The receptor's source is a newborn girl in good health. The material sequenced was cord blood. The chain employs TRBV29-1 and TRBJ2-1; D perhaps matches TRBD2 (5 bases). CDR3 in DNA: TGCAGCGTTGCAACAGCGGTCTCCTACAATGAGCAGTTCTTC. This codes for CSVATAVSYNEQFF.